The clone carrying this TCR beta chain was observed at least ten times. Its antigen is still unknown. It was by negative magnetic separation that total CD8+ T cells were enriched. The RNA's source was duplicate vials of approximately 150,000 sorted CD8+ T cells per subset. The CDR3 spans 15 residues. The germline gives CDR1 KGHSH, CDR2 LQKENI. The J segment lost 7 bases and the V segment lost 3 bases, leaving 8 bases of the junction unmatched. The sample is drawn from a study of human CD8 memory T cell subsets. The authors made TCR beta libraries using UMI-labeled 5' RACE. Using its own MiXCR run on the 5' RACE reads, TCRdb lists one record per CDR3 protein. Of fewer than 8,500 distinct CDR3 sequences in the sample, 3.9% were seen once. Study conclusions and caveats: Precursor exhausted T cells appeared less diverse than stem-like memory T cells according to Chao1 estimates. Only T cell receptor beta chains were sequenced in this study.

The clonotype comes from a human donor in good health. The rearrangement joins TRBV18 to TRBJ2-1; TRBD1 matches at 8 bases. The sample taken for sequencing was CD8+ T cells from PBMCs. The CDR3 bases are TGTGCCAGCTCACCCTCCGGACAGGGTTTAAATGAGCAGTTCTTC. This sequence encodes CASSPSGQGLNEQFF.